This TCR beta chain was sequenced for a study of blood T cell repertoires in COVID-19. Turning to the study itself: Specimens from acute and convalescent COVID-19 originated in the United States, Italy and Spain. T cells, B-cell-depleted T cells, or PBMCs supplied cDNA or gDNA.

Participant reports of clinical history set cohort assignment. Original data processing: Estimates of nucleated cell counts were drawn from the amplification of reference gene primers. Clones were read by immunoSEQ multiplex PCR, and TCRdb kept only the in-frame ones, dropping some. From that table come the V and J calls and clone size; the DNA was used to work out D and trimming. The table shows 130,000 or so clones, with around 84% occurring only once. There are 15 residues in the CDR3. Germline V gene data show CDR1 as MNHEY and CDR2 as SVGAGI. The trim removed 5 bases at V and 16 bases at J, leaving 14 bases unmatched.

The source of this sequence is a man aged 35-49 years with acute COVID-19. V and J are TRBV6-5 and TRBJ2-1; 13 bases align to TRBD2. Input material: PBMCs or T cells enriched from blood (not recorded which). The CDR3 reads CASSPGTSGVLSVFF. The CDR3 nucleotides are TGTGCCAGCAGTCCAGGGACTAGCGGGGTTCTAAGCGTATTCTTC.